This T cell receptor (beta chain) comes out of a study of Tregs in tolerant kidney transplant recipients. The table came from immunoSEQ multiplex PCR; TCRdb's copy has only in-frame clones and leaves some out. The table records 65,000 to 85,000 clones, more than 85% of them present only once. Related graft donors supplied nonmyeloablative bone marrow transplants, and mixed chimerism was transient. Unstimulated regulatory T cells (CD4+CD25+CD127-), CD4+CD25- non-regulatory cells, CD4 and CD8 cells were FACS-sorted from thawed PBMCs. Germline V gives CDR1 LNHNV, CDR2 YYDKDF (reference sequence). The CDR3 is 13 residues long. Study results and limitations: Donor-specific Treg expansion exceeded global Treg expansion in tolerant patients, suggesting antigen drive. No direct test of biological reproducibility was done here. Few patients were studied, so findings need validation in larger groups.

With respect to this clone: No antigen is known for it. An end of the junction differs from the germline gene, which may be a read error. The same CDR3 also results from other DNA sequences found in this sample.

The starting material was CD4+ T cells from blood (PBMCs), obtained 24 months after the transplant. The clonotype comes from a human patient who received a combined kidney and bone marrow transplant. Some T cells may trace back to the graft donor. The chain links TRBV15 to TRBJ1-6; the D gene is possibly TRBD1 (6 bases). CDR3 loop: CATSSNRDSPLHF. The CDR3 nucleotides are TGTGCCACCAGCAGCAACAGGGATTCCCCCCTCCACTTT.